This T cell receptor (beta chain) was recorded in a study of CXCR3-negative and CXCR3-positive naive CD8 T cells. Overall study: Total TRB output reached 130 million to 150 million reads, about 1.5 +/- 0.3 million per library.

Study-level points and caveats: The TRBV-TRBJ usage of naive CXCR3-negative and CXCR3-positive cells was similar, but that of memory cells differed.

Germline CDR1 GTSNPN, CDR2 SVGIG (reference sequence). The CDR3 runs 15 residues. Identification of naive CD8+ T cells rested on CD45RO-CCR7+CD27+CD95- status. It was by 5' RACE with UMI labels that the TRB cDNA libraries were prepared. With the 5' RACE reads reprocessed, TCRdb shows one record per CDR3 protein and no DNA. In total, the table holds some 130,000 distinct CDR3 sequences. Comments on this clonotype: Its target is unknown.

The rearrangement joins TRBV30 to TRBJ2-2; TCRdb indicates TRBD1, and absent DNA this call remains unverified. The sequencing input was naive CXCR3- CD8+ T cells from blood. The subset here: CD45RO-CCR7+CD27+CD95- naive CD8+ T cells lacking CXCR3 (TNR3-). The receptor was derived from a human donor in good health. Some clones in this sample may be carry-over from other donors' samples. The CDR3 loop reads CAWSGRQGGTGELFF.